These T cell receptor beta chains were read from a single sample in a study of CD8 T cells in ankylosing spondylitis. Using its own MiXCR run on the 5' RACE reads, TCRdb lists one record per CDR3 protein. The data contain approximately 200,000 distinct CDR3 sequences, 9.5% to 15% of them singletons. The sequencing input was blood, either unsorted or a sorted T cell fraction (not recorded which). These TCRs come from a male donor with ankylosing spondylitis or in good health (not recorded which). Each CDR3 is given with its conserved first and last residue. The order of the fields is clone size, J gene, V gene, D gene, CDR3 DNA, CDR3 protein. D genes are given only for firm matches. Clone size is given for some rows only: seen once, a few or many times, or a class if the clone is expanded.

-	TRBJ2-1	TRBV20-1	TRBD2	TGCAGTCCCGGCCTAGCGGGGCTGAGCTCCTACAATGAGCAGTTCTTC	CSPGLAGLSSYNEQFF
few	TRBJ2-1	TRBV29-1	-	TGCAGCGTTGAAGATCGTAGGGTCTATGAGCAGTTCTTC	CSVEDRRVYEQFF
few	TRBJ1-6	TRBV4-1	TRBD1	TGCGCCAGCAGCCGAGGGACAGCCGATAATTCACCCCTCCACTTT	CASSRGTADNSPLHF
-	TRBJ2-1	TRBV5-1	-	TGCGCCAGCAGCTTGGCCCCGGACTCTTACAATGAGCAGTTCTTC	CASSLAPDSYNEQFF
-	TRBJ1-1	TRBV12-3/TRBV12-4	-	TGTGCCAGCAGCCAGTTTACCGGTACTGAAGCTTTCTTT	CASSQFTGTEAFF
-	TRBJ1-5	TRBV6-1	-	TGTGCCAGCAAGGGGATCTGGAGCAATCAGCCCCAGCATTTT	CASKGIWSNQPQHF
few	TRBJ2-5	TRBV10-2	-	TGCGCCAGCAGTGAGTTCGGGGTCCAAGAGACCCAGTACTTC	CASSEFGVQETQYF
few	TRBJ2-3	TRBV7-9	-	TGTGCCAGCATACAACAGGGACGGGCAGATACGCAGTATTTT	CASIQQGRADTQYF
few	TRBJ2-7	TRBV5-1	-	TGCGCCAGCAGCTGGTACGGGTCACCTTCCTACGAGCAGTACTTC	CASSWYGSPSYEQYF
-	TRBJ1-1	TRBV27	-	TGTGCCAGCAGTTTAGGTTCGGCATCTGAAGCTTTCTTT	CASSLGSASEAFF
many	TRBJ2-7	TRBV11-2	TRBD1	TGTGCCAGCAGCGACTTCCGGGACAGCTCCTACGAGCAGTACTTC	CASSDFRDSSYEQYF
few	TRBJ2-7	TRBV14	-	TGTGCCAGCAGCCAAGTCATCTCCTACGAGCAGTACTTC	CASSQVISYEQYF
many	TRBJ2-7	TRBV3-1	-	TGTGCCAGCAGCCCTCCCCAGCGGCCCTACGAGCAGTACTTC	CASSPPQRPYEQYF
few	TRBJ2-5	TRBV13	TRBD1	TGTGCCAGCAGCCCCGGGACAGGCCCAGAGACCCAGTACTTC	CASSPGTGPETQYF
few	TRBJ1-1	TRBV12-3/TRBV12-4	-	TGTGCCAGCAGTTTATTGCCGGGGGGGGCATTCACTGAAGCTTTCTTT	CASSLLPGGAFTEAFF
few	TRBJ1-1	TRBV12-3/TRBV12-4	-	TGTGCCAGCAGCCTCCCTTCGTCTGAAGCTTTCTTT	CASSLPSSEAFF
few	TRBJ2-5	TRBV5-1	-	TGCGCCAGCAGCTCTTTCCCCACTGGCGGGGTGGGGGAGACCCAGTACTTC	CASSSFPTGGVGETQYF
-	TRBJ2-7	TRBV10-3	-	TGTGCCATCAGATCGGGGGAGGCCTACGAGCAGTACTTC	CAIRSGEAYEQYF
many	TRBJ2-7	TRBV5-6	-	TGTGCCAGCAGCTTCGGGGGGCTCTCCTACGAGCAGTACTTC	CASSFGGLSYEQYF
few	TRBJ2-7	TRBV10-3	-	TGTGCCATCAATGAGGGGACGACCTCCAGCCACTACGAGCAGTACTTC	CAINEGTTSSHYEQYF
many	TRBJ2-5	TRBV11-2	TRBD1	TGTGCCAGCAGCTTTGGGGACAGGTTGCAAGAGACCCAGTACTTC	CASSFGDRLQETQYF
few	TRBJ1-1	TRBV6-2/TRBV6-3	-	TGTGCCAGCAGCGAGAGTCGGGGCACTGAAGCTTTCTTT	CASSESRGTEAFF
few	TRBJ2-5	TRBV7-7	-	TGTGCCAGCAGCAGCCGAACCGGACAAGAGACCCAGTACTTC	CASSSRTGQETQYF
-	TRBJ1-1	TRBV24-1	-	TGTGCCACCAGTGATTTGCAGGGGTTGAACACTGAAGCTTTCTTT	CATSDLQGLNTEAFF
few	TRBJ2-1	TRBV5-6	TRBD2	TGTGCCAGCAGCTTTTACGTAGCGGGGGGTAATGAGCAGTTCTTC	CASSFYVAGGNEQFF